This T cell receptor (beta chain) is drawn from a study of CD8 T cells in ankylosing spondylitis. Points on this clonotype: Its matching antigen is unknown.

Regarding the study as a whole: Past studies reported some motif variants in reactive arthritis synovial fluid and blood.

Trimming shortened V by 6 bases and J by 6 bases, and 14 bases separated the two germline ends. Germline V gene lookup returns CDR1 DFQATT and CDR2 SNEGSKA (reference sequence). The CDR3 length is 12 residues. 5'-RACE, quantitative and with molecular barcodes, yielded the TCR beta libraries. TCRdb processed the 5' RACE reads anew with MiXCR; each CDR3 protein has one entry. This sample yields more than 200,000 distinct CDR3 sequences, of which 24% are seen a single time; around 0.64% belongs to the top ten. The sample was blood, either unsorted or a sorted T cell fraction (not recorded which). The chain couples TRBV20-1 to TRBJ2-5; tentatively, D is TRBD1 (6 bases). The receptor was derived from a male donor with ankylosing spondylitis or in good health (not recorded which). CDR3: CSAEHREKTQYF. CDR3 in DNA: TGCAGTGCCGAACACAGGGAAAAGACCCAGTACTTC.